These T cell receptor beta chains were read from a single sample in a study of blood T cell repertoires in COVID-19. The assay was immunoSEQ multiplex PCR, and TCRdb's table has in-frame clones only and misses some. The sample includes roughly 280,000 clones, 70% to 90% of them seen just once. Sequenced input: peripheral blood. The receptors derive from a woman in her 70s with acute or convalescent COVID-19. CDR3s include the opening cysteine and the closing phenylalanine or tryptophan. The D gene is left open where the match is weak. Expanded clones are given a class, and other clones once, few, many or no size at all.

TGTGCCAGCACCGGAGGGGGGGTCAGGGAGCAGTACTTC	CASTGGGVREQYF	-	TRBV7-9	TRBJ2-7	-
TGTGCCTGGATCCCGGGGTGGGCAACCGATACGCAGTATTTT	CAWIPGWATDTQYF	-	TRBV30	TRBJ2-3	-
TGTGCCAGCAGTTACTCGCGGGATGTCTATGGCTACACCTTC	CASSYSRDVYGYTF	-	TRBV6-5	TRBJ1-2	-
TGTGCCACCAGTGATCCAATGGGGAGCTCCTACAATGAGCAGTTCTTC	CATSDPMGSSYNEQFF	-	TRBV24-1	TRBJ2-1	-
TGTGCCAGCTCACCCGGGTTCCACGAGCAGTACTTC	CASSPGFHEQYF	-	TRBV18	TRBJ2-7	-
TGTGCCACCAGTGATCAGACAGGGGGCAATCAGCCCCAGCATTTT	CATSDQTGGNQPQHF	once	TRBV24-1	TRBJ1-5	TRBD1
TGTGCCAGCAGCTTGTCGGGGGGGCCGGGCAATGAGCAGTTCTTC	CASSLSGGPGNEQFF	-	TRBV5-5	TRBJ2-1	TRBD2
TGTGCCAGTAGTATGGCAGGGAGCAATCAGCCCCAGCATTTT	CASSMAGSNQPQHF	-	TRBV19	TRBJ1-5	-
TGTGCCAGCAGTCGAGCGGGGGGCGCTGAAGCTTTCTTT	CASSRAGGAEAFF	-	TRBV12-3/TRBV12-4	TRBJ1-1	-
TGTGCCAGCGGAAACCCGCTAGCCTCACCCCTCCACTTT	CASGNPLASPLHF	-	TRBV3-1/TRBV3-2	TRBJ1-6	-